A selection of T cell receptor beta chains follows, all from one sample in a study of PD-1 blockade in classical Hodgkin lymphoma. Only in-frame clones appear in the TCRdb table, and some are missing; sequencing was by immunoSEQ multiplex PCR. The table lists roughly 61,000 clones, around 93% of them singletons. The starting material was peripheral blood mononuclear cells (PBMCs), obtained before the second cycle of nivolumab. These receptors were taken from a human donor with classical Hodgkin lymphoma. Each CDR3 is given with its conserved first and last residue. The order of the fields is V gene, J gene, D gene, clone size, CDR3 protein, CDR3 DNA. D genes are given only for firm matches. Rows may omit the clone size; those that give it use once, few, many or a size class.

>TRBV27|TRBJ1-5|-|-
CASSFSGKQPQHF
TGTGCCAGCAGTTTCTCTGGTAAACAGCCCCAGCATTTT
>TRBV2|TRBJ1-2|-|-
CASSGQTGPNYGYTF
TGTGCCAGCAGTGGCCAGACAGGCCCTAACTATGGCTACACCTTC
>TRBV5-1|TRBJ2-1|TRBD2|once
CASSSGLAGATLYNEQFF
TGCGCCAGCAGCTCTGGACTAGCGGGAGCGACTCTCTACAATGAGCAGTTCTTC
>TRBV2|TRBJ1-5|-|-
CASSTSRSNQPQHF
TGTGCCAGCAGTACATCAAGGAGCAATCAGCCCCAGCATTTT
>TRBV7-3|TRBJ2-3|TRBD2|-
CASSLTRSPGGDTQYF
TGTGCCAGCAGCTTAACTAGGTCCCCGGGAGGAGATACGCAGTATTTT
>TRBV9|TRBJ2-7|-|medium-sized
CASSVELGATGEQYF
TGTGCCAGCAGCGTAGAGTTGGGGGCCACCGGCGAGCAGTACTTC
>TRBV6-6|TRBJ1-3|-|-
CASSYSGGNTIYF
TGTGCCAGCAGTTACTCAGGGGGAAACACCATATATTTT
>TRBV7-6|TRBJ2-7|-|-
CASSLVHGGLAYEQYF
TGTGCCAGCAGCTTAGTACATGGTGGTTTAGCCTACGAGCAGTACTTC
>TRBV7-9|TRBJ1-1|-|-
CASSRSGNIEAFF
TGTGCCAGCAGCCGGTCTGGGAATATTGAAGCTTTCTTT
>TRBV28|TRBJ2-7|-|-
CASSLGASVYSYEQYF
TGTGCCAGCAGTTTAGGCGCCAGCGTTTACTCCTACGAGCAGTACTTC
>TRBV7-6|TRBJ2-7|TRBD1|few
CASSFRMTTFLPGQGKGYEQYF
TGTGCCAGCAGCTTTAGGATGACCACCTTCTTACCGGGACAGGGGAAAGGGTACGAGCAGTACTTC